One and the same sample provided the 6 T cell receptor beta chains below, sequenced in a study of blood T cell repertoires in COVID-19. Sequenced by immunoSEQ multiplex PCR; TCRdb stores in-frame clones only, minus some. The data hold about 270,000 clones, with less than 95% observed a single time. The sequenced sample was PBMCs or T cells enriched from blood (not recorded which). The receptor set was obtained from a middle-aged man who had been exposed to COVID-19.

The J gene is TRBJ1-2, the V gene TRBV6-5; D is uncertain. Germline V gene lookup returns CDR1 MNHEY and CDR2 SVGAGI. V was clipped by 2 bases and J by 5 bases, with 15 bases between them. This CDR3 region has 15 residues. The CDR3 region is CASSYAGSKGYGYTF. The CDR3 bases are TGTGCCAGCAGTTACGCGGGATCGAAAGGATATGGCTACACCTTC.

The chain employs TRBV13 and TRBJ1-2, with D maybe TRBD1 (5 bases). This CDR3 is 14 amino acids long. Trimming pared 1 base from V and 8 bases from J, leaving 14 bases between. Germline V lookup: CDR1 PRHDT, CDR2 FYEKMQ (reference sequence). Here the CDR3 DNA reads TGTGCCAGCAGCTTAGAAGGGGAAGTGCGCGGCTACACCTTC. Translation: CASSLEGEVRGYTF.

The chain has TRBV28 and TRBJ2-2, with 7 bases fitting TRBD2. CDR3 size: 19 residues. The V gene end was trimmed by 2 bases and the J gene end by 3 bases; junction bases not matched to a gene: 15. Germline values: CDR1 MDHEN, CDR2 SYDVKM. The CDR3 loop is CASSLASGARRGYTGELFF. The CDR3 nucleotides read TGTGCCAGCAGTTTAGCTAGCGGAGCTAGAAGAGGTTACACCGGGGAGCTGTTTTTT. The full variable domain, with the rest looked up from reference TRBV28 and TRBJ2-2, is DVKVTQSSRYLVKRTGEKVFLECVQDMDHENMFWYRQDPGLGLRLIYFSYDVKMKEKGDIPEGYSVSREKKERFSLILESASTNQTSMYLCASSLASGARRGYTGELFFGEGSRLTVL.

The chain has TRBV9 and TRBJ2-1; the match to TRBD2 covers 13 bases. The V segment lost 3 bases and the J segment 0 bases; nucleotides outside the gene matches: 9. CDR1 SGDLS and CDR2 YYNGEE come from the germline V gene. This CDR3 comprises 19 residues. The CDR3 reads CASSGFGTSGTNSYNEQFF. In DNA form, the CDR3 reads TGTGCCAGCAGCGGTTTCGGGACTAGCGGGACGAACTCCTACAATGAGCAGTTCTTC.

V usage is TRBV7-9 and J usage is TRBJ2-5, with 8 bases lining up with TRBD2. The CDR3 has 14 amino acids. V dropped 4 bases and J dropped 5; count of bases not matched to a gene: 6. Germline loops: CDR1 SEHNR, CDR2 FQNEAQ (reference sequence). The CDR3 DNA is TGTGCCAGCAGCTCGACTTCTAGCGGGGAGACCCAGTACTTC. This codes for CASSSTSSGETQYF.

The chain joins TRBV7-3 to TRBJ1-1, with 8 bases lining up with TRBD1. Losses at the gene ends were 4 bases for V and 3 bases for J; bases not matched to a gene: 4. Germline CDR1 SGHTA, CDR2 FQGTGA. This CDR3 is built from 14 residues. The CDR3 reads CASSSTGADTEAFF. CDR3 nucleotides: TGTGCCAGCAGCTCGACAGGGGCCGACACTGAAGCTTTCTTT.